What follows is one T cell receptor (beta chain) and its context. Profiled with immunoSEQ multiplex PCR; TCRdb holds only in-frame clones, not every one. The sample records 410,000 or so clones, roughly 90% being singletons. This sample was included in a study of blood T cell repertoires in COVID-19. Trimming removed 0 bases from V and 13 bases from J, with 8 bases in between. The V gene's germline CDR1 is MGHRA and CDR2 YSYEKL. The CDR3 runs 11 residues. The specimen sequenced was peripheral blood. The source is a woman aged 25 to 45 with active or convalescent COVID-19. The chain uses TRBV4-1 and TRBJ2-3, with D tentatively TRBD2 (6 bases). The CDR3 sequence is CASSQERREYF. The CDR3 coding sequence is TGCGCCAGCAGCCAAGAGCGGAGGGAGTATTTT.